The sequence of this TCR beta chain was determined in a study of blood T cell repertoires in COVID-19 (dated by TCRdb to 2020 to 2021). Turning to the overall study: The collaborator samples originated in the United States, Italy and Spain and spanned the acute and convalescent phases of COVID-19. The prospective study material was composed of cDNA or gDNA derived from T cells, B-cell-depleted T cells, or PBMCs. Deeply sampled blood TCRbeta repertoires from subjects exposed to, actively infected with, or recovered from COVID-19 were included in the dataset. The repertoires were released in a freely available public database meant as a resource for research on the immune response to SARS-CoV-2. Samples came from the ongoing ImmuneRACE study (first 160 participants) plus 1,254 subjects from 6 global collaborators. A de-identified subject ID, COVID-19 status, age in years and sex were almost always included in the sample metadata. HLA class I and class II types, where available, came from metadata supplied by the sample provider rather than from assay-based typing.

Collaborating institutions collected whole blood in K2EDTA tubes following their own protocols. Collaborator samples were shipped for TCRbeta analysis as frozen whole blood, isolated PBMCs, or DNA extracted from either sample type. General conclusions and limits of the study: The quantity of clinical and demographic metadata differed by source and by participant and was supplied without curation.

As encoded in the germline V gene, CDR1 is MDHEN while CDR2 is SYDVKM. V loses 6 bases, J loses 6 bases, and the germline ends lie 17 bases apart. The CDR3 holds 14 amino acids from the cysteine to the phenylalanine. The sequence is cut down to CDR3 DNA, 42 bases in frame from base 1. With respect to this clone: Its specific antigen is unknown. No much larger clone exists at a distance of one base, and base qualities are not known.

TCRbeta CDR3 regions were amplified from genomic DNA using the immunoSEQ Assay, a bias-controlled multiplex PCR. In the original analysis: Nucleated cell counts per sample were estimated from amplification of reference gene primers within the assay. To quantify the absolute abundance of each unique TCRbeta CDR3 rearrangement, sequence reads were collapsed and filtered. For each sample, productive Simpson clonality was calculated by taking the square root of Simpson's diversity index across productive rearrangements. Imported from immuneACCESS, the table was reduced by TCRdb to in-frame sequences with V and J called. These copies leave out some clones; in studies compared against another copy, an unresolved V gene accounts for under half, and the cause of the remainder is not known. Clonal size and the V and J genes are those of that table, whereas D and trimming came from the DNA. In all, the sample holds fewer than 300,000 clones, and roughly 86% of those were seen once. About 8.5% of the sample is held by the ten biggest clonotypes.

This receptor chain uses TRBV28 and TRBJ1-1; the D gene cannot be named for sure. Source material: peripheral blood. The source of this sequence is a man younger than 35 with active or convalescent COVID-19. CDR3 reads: CASSPEVRSSEAFF. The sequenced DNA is TGTGCCAGCAGCCCCGAGGTTAGGTCTTCTGAAGCTTTCTTT. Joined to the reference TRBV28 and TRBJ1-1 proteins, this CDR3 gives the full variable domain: DVKVTQSSRYLVKRTGEKVFLECVQDMDHENMFWYRQDPGLGLRLIYFSYDVKMKEKGDIPEGYSVSREKKERFSLILESASTNQTSMYLCASSPEVRSSEAFFGQGTRLTVV.